The T cell receptor beta chain described here comes from a study of blood T cells in healthy people across ages. Study-level points and caveats: Conclusively comparing naive with antigen-experienced cells was impossible with unsorted PBMCs. While age rose, TCR beta diversity per million T cells dropped in a roughly linear way.

Comments on this clonotype: The antigen is not known.

Ten milliliters of peripheral blood were drawn from each donor into EDTA-treated tubes. Extraction yielded at least 5 micrograms of total RNA per sample. A second PCR of roughly 7 to 11 cycles used a sample-barcoded 5' primer and a J-beta primer mix. MiXCR, applied by TCRdb to the 5' RACE reads, yields one record per CDR3 protein. Here the sample spans fewer than 1,000,000 distinct CDR3 sequences, more than 40% being singletons. Trimming stripped 6 bases from V and 7 bases from J, with 12 bases between. CDR1 is MNHNY, CDR2 SVGAGI, per germline (reference sequence). CDR3 length: 13 amino acids. The sequencing sample was made of blood. The receptor was derived from a man aged 55 to 70 in good health. This chain connects TRBV6-6 to TRBJ1-4, with TRBD1 as a possible D gene (6 bases). The chain's CDR3 is CASRPQGSEKLFF. The CDR3 region has the DNA TGTGCCAGCAGGCCCCAGGGGAGTGAAAAACTGTTTTTT.